The rows below give T cell receptor beta chains drawn from one sample of a study of OX40 agonist ivuxolimab in advanced cancers. Sequencing used immunoSEQ multiplex PCR; TCRdb keeps in-frame clones, though not all of them. The sample records more than 50,000 clones, roughly 80% being singletons. The sample consisted of CD4+ or CD8+ T cells sorted from blood, taken in a trial of the OX40 agonist ivuxolimab. The receptors stem from an adult with an advanced solid tumor such as melanoma, head and neck, liver or kidney cancer. Both conserved end residues are part of each CDR3. The order of the fields is CDR3 protein, CDR3 DNA, V gene, D gene, clone size, J gene. D genes are given only for firm matches. Expanded clones are given a class, and other clones once, few, many or no size at all.

CASSSPGQPRYNEQFF	TGCGCCAGCAGCTCTCCGGGACAGCCACGCTACAATGAGCAGTTCTTC	TRBV5-1	TRBD1	.	TRBJ2-1
CASSLQGIYGYTF	TGTGCCAGCAGCCTACAGGGTATCTATGGCTACACCTTC	TRBV28	.	few	TRBJ1-2
CASSIGLSNQPQHF	TGTGCCAGCAGTATAGGCCTTAGCAATCAGCCCCAGCATTTT	TRBV2	.	.	TRBJ1-5
CASSLVSSGGGDTDTQYF	TGTGCCAGCAGCTTAGTTTCTAGCGGGGGGGGTGACACAGATACGCAGTATTTT	TRBV7-2	TRBD2	.	TRBJ2-3
CASSLEGAQPQHF	TGTGCCAGCAGCTTAGAGGGGGCTCAGCCCCAGCATTTT	TRBV7-2	TRBD1	.	TRBJ1-5
CASSFGGNTEAFF	TGTGCCAGCAGCTTTGGGGGGAACACTGAAGCTTTCTTT	TRBV11-1	.	many	TRBJ1-1
CASRETGDEQFF	TGTGCCAGCAGGGAAACAGGGGATGAGCAGTTCTTC	TRBV6-6	TRBD1	.	TRBJ2-1
CASSLGRSGGQRETQYF	TGTGCCAGCAGCTTAGGCCGGAGTGGGGGACAGCGGGAGACCCAGTACTTC	TRBV7-6	TRBD1	.	TRBJ2-5
CASSEQVSSYEQYF	TGTGCCAGCAGTGAACAGGTGAGCTCCTACGAGCAGTACTTC	TRBV6-5	.	.	TRBJ2-7
CSVETAADTQYF	TGCAGCGTTGAAACGGCAGCAGATACGCAGTATTTT	TRBV29-1	.	.	TRBJ2-3
CASSPWPAGYTF	TGTGCCAGCAGTCCCTGGCCAGCTGGCTACACCTTC	TRBV28	.	.	TRBJ1-2
CAWSLQDNYGYTF	TGTGCCTGGAGTCTACAGGACAACTATGGCTACACCTTC	TRBV30	.	.	TRBJ1-2
CASSFTGKQYF	TGTGCCAGCAGCTTCACAGGGAAACAGTACTTC	TRBV7-2	.	.	TRBJ2-7
CASSKTSGGAINEQYF	TGCGCCAGCAGCAAGACTAGCGGGGGGGCTATCAACGAGCAGTACTTC	TRBV5-1	TRBD2	few	TRBJ2-7
CASSLGYTTGGWETQYF	TGCGCCAGCAGCTTGGGGTATACCACAGGGGGCTGGGAGACCCAGTACTTC	TRBV5-1	TRBD1	.	TRBJ2-5
CASSPRDSLGYTF	TGTGCCAGTAGTCCCCGGGACAGCCTTGGCTACACCTTC	TRBV19	TRBD1	.	TRBJ1-2
CASSLDSGNYGYTF	TGCGCCAGCAGCTTGGATTCGGGTAACTATGGCTACACCTTC	TRBV5-1	.	.	TRBJ1-2
CASSLGLNYGYTF	TGTGCCAGTAGCTTGGGTCTTAACTATGGCTACACCTTC	TRBV19	.	.	TRBJ1-2
CASSQYPGTISYEQYF	TGTGCCAGCAGCCAATATCCCGGGACTATATCCTACGAGCAGTACTTC	TRBV9	TRBD2	.	TRBJ2-7
CASSQRTSGLSYNEQFF	TGTGCCAGCAGCCAAAGGACTAGCGGCCTCTCCTACAATGAGCAGTTCTTC	TRBV7-3	TRBD2	.	TRBJ2-1
CARKSGHHLSQETQYF	TGTGCCAGAAAATCGGGACACCACCTGTCACAAGAGACCCAGTACTTC	TRBV5-3	.	.	TRBJ2-5
CASRIARNRENEQFF	TGCGCCAGCAGGATTGCCCGAAACAGGGAAAATGAGCAGTTCTTC	TRBV5-1	.	.	TRBJ2-1
CAWGTGVHEQYF	TGTGCCTGGGGGACAGGGGTTCACGAGCAGTACTTC	TRBV30	TRBD1	.	TRBJ2-7
CATSRGHSGGASYEQYF	TGTGCCACCAGCAGAGGTCACAGTGGGGGGGCCTCCTACGAGCAGTACTTC	TRBV15	.	.	TRBJ2-7
CASSFGRVNSRGAQPQHF	TGTGCCAGCAGCTTTGGACGGGTCAACTCGAGAGGGGCTCAGCCCCAGCATTTT	TRBV7-6	.	.	TRBJ1-5
CAWSVRVRAGRNYGYTF	TGTGCCTGGAGTGTAAGGGTTCGGGCGGGAAGAAACTATGGCTACACCTTC	TRBV30	.	.	TRBJ1-2
CASSLAQGPQYF	TGTGCCAGCAGCTTGGCCCAGGGTCCTCAGTACTTC	TRBV5-5	.	.	TRBJ2-4
CASSPVGSGNTEAFF	TGTGCCAGCAGCCCCGTTGGTTCAGGGAACACTGAAGCTTTCTTT	TRBV11-2	.	.	TRBJ1-1
CASSREQGYAGNEQFF	TGTGCCAGCAGTCGTGAGCAGGGATACGCGGGCAATGAGCAGTTCTTC	TRBV2	.	few	TRBJ2-1
CASSLQGSNSPLHF	TGTGCCAGCAGTTTACAGGGGAGCAATTCACCCCTCCACTTT	TRBV27	.	.	TRBJ1-6
CASSLVAGGLVRETQYF	TGTGCCAGCAGCTTAGTCGCGGGGGGCCTGGTACGAGAGACCCAGTACTTC	TRBV7-2	TRBD2	.	TRBJ2-5
CASSQTLSNEKLFF	TGTGCCAGCAGCCAGACACTGAGTAATGAAAAACTGTTTTTT	TRBV5-4	.	few	TRBJ1-4
CASSRSGGMAAGANVLTF	TGTGCCAGCAGCCGTAGTGGGGGCATGGCTGCTGGGGCCAACGTCCTGACTTTC	TRBV7-2	.	.	TRBJ2-6
CASSLDIVETQYF	TGCGCCAGCAGCTTGGATATCGTGGAGACCCAGTACTTC	TRBV5-1	.	.	TRBJ2-5
CASSLAGHTEAFF	TGCGCCAGCAGCCTCGCAGGGCACACTGAAGCTTTCTTT	TRBV5-1	.	.	TRBJ1-1
CASSPRTAVTEAFF	TGTGCCAGCAGTCCCCGGACAGCAGTCACTGAAGCTTTCTTT	TRBV6-5	.	.	TRBJ1-1
CASTPLGQGTTEAFF	TGTGCCAGTACCCCCTTAGGGCAGGGGACCACTGAAGCTTTCTTT	TRBV19	.	.	TRBJ1-1
CASSPTDPTDTQYF	TGCGCCAGCAGCCCGACGGACCCCACAGATACGCAGTATTTT	TRBV5-1	.	few	TRBJ2-3
CASSQIGPWSGRYNEQFF	TGTGCCAGCAGCCAAATCGGTCCGTGGAGCGGGAGGTACAATGAGCAGTTCTTC	TRBV14	TRBD2	.	TRBJ2-1
CASRTRQGGNTIYF	TGTGCCAGCAGGACCCGCCAGGGTGGAAACACCATATATTTT	TRBV27	.	.	TRBJ1-3